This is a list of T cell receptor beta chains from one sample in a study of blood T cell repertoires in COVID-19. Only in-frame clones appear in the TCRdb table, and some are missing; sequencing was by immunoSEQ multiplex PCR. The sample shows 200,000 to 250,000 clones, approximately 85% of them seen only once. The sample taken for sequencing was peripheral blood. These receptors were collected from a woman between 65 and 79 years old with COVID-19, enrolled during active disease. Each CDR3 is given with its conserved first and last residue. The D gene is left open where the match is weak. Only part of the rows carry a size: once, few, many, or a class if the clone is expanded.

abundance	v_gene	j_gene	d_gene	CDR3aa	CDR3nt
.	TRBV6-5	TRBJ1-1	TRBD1	CASRLDRGVTEAFF	TGTGCCAGCAGGCTGGACAGGGGAGTTACTGAAGCTTTCTTT
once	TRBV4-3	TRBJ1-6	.	CASSQGYPRSPLHF	TGCGCCAGCAGCCAAGGTTACCCTCGGTCACCCCTCCACTTT
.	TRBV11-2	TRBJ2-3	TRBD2	CASSLVAGLPTDTQYF	TGTGCCAGCAGCTTAGTAGCGGGCTTACCCACAGATACGCAGTATTTT
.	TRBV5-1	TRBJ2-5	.	CASSQQETQYF	TGCGCCAGCAGCCAACAAGAGACCCAGTACTTC
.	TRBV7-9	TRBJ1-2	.	CASSLDVGGGYTF	TGTGCCAGCAGCTTAGATGTTGGCGGAGGCTACACCTTC
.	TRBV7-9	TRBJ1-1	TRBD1	CASSSKTGVNTEAFF	TGTGCCAGCAGCTCTAAGACAGGGGTGAACACTGAAGCTTTCTTT
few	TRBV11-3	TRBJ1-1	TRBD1	CASSLVGTAEAFF	TGTGCCAGCAGCTTAGTTGGGACAGCTGAAGCTTTCTTT
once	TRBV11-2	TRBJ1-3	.	CASSPAGERGRNTIYF	TGTGCCAGCAGCCCGGCGGGAGAGCGAGGGAGAAACACCATATATTTT
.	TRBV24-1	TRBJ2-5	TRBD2	CATSGRGGETQYF	TGTGCCACCAGTGGACGGGGGGGTGAGACCCAGTACTTC
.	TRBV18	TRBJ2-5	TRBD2	CASSPRMAGGETQYF	TGTGCCAGCTCACCTCGAATGGCGGGGGGAGAGACCCAGTACTTC
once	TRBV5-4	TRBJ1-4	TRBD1	CASSQGQNNEKLFF	TGTGCCAGCAGCCAGGGACAGAATAATGAAAAACTGTTTTTT
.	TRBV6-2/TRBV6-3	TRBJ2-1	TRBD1	CASSPGQGVINEQFF	TGTGCCAGCAGCCCGGGACAGGGAGTTATCAATGAGCAGTTCTTC
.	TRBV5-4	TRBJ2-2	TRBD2	CASSNLLAGVIRELFF	TGTGCCAGCAGCAACTTACTAGCGGGGGTTATAAGGGAGCTGTTTTTT
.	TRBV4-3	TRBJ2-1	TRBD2	CASSQDLAGEQYNEQFF	TGCGCCAGCAGCCAAGATTTGGCGGGGGAGCAGTACAATGAGCAGTTCTTC
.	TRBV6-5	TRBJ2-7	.	CASTVDGSSYEQYF	TGTGCCAGCACCGTGGACGGGAGCTCCTACGAGCAGTACTTC
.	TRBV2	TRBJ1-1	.	CASSFGQNTEAFF	TGTGCCAGCAGCTTCGGACAGAACACTGAAGCTTTCTTT
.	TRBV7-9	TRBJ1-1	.	CASSGRTGNTEAFF	TGTGCCAGCAGCGGGAGGACGGGGAACACTGAAGCTTTCTTT
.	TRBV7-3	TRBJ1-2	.	CASSLGRVGNYGYTF	TGTGCCAGCAGCTTAGGCAGGGTGGGAAACTATGGCTACACCTTC
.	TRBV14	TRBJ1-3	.	CASSQDQGTGNTIYF	TGTGCCAGCAGCCAAGATCAGGGGACTGGAAACACCATATATTTT
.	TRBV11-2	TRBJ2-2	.	CASSSLRGTGELFF	TGTGCCAGCAGCTCCCTCCGGGGAACCGGGGAGCTGTTTTTT
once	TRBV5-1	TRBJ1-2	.	CASSLGTVYYGYTF	TGCGCCAGCAGCTTGGGGACAGTTTACTATGGCTACACCTTC
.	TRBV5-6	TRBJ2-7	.	CASSLVGGNRPYEQYF	TGTGCCAGCAGCTTGGTGGGGGGTAACAGGCCCTACGAGCAGTACTTC
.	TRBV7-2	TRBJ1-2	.	CASSLRMTAIYGYTF	TGTGCCAGCAGCTTAAGAATGACAGCCATTTATGGCTACACCTTC
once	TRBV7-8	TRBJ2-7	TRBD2	CASSFPPGGGGEYEQYF	TGTGCCAGCAGCTTTCCCCCGGGGGGGGGCGGGGAGTACGAGCAGTACTTC
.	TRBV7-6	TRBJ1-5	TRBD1	CASSPGTGLGNQPQHF	TGTGCCAGCAGCCCGGGGACAGGGTTGGGCAATCAGCCCCAGCATTTT
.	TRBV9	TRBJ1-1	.	CASSVGGIRTRGAFF	TGTGCCAGCAGCGTGGGGGGAATTAGGACTCGTGGAGCTTTCTTT
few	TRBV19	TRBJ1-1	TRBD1	CASSASGTGMGYTEAFF	TGTGCCAGTAGTGCATCCGGGACAGGGATGGGGTACACTGAAGCTTTCTTT
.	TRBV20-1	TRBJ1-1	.	CSAASGTEAFF	TGCAGTGCCGCGTCGGGGACAGAAGCTTTCTTT
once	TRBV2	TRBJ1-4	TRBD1	CASSPTGTNEKLFF	TGTGCCAGCAGTCCGACAGGGACAAATGAAAAACTGTTTTTT
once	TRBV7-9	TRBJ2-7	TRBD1	CASSTDRGHEQYF	TGTGCCAGCAGCACAGACAGGGGCCACGAGCAGTACTTC
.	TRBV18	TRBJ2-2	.	CASSPAGITGELFF	TGTGCCAGCTCACCAGCGGGGATCACCGGGGAGCTGTTTTTT
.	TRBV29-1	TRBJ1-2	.	CSVAQFNYGYTF	TGCAGCGTTGCGCAGTTTAACTATGGCTACACCTTC
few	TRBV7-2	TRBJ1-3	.	CASGRMGAGNTIYF	TGTGCCAGCGGAAGAATGGGCGCCGGAAACACCATATATTTT
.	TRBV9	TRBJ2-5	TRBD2	CASSSRTSGGQETQYF	TGTGCCAGCAGCTCGAGGACTAGCGGGGGTCAAGAGACCCAGTACTTC
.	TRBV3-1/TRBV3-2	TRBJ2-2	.	CASSQDLRFNTGELFF	TGTGCCAGCAGCCAAGATCTCAGGTTCAACACCGGGGAGCTGTTTTTT
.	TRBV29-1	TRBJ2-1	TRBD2	CSVGPGLGSYNEQFF	TGCAGCGTAGGACCGGGACTAGGCTCCTACAATGAGCAGTTCTTC
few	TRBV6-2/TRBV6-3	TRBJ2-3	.	CASSSVLLTLVGGPVTDTQYF	TGTGCCAGCAGTTCCGTTCTTTTGACTTTGGTGGGGGGGCCTGTGACAGATACGCAGTATTTT
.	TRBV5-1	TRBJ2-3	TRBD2	CASSLDSGISTDTQYF	TGCGCCAGCAGCTTGGATAGCGGGATAAGCACAGATACGCAGTATTTT
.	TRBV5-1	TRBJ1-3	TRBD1	CASSSGQGNSGNTIYF	TGCGCCAGCAGCTCCGGACAGGGCAACTCTGGAAACACCATATATTTT
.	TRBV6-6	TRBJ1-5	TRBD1	CASADRGNQPQHF	TGTGCCAGCGCGGACAGGGGCAATCAGCCCCAGCATTTT
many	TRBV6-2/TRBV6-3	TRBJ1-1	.	CASSKDSLAFF	TGTGCCAGCAGTAAGGACTCGCTGGCTTTCTTT
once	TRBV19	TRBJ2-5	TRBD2	CASSFRGVLGEETQYF	TGTGCCAGTAGTTTTCGGGGGGTCCTTGGAGAGGAGACCCAGTACTTC
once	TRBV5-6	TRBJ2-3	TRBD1	CASTTTGTDTQYF	TGTGCCAGCACCACGACAGGGACAGATACGCAGTATTTT
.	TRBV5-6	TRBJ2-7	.	CASSRRVLNSYEQYF	TGTGCCAGCAGCCGACGGGTTCTCAACTCCTACGAGCAGTACTTC
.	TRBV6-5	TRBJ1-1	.	CASSPGTEAFF	TGTGCCAGCAGCCCAGGGACAGAAGCTTTCTTT
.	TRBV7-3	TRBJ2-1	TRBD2	CASSPWGLATNEQFF	TGTGCCAGCAGCCCATGGGGACTAGCGACAAATGAGCAGTTCTTC